This T cell receptor (beta chain) is from a study of T cells in Graves' hyperthyroidism and ophthalmopathy (dated by TCRdb to the late 2010s). The library relied on multiplex PCR. The reads were generated on an Illumina HiSeq 2000. The TCR beta CDR3 regions were amplified from the RNA transcripts. A first-round RT-PCR of the TCR CDR3 used the HTBI primer set with the Qiagen OneStep RT-PCR kit. TCRdb's own reprocessing of the public reads used fastp at Q25 and MiXCR and kept productive beta chains. Each record represents a unique CDR3 protein, reported with the most common genes and DNA among its rows. This sample gives under 800,000 distinct CDR3 sequences in total; about 14% of them show up just once. Clones ranked in the top ten supply roughly a tenth of the sample. Sequencing input: blood. All receptors come from a woman aged 18-35 years with Graves' hyperthyroidism.

This clonotype occurred many times. The chain uses TRBV2 and TRBJ1-3, with a tentative D call TRBD1 (5 bases). There are 13 residues in the CDR3. Trimming cost V 7 bases and J 4 bases, with 11 bases left between them. The germline V gene encodes CDR1 SNHLY and CDR2 FYNNEI. Here the CDR3 reads CASIRDSGNTIYF. The CDR3 region has the DNA TGTGCCAGCATCCGGGACTCAGGAAACACCATATATTTT.